Following are 15 T cell receptor beta chains from one sample sequenced in a study of T cells after yellow fever vaccination. TCRdb independently ran MiXCR on the 5' RACE reads; one entry per CDR3 protein. The sample carries about 240,000 distinct CDR3 sequences, more than 3.5% recorded once. Sample: PBMCs, taken 15 days after the yellow fever booster vaccination. All receptors come from a man aged 18 to 29 who received the YFV17D yellow fever vaccine.

This clonotype has a count of ten or more. The rearrangement joins TRBV7-9 to TRBJ1-2; D possibly corresponds to TRBD1 (5 bases). CDR1 is SEHNR, CDR2 FQNEAQ, per germline (reference sequence). Trimming removed 0 bases at V and 1 base at J, with 12 bases between. This CDR3 spans 16 amino acids. The CDR3 region has the DNA TGTGCCAGCAGCTTAGCCCCCGGACATTTTAACTATGGCTACACCTTC. This gives the protein CASSLAPGHFNYGYTF.

This clonotype was found many times. The chain couples TRBV7-2 to TRBJ2-5; D is undetermined. Germline values: CDR1 SGHTA, CDR2 FQGNSA. CDR3 length: 13 residues. V dropped 5 bases and J dropped 5 bases, with 12 bases sitting between them. The CDR3 DNA reads as TGTGCCAGCAGCCAGACGCGCCGGGAGACCCAGTACTTC. It codes for CASSQTRRETQYF.

In this sample, this clonotype turned up many times. The V and J genes are TRBV12-3 or TRBV12-4 and TRBJ1-5; D may be TRBD1 (6 bases). This CDR3 region has 15 residues. The V end was cut by 3 bases, the J end by 4 bases, with 13 bases between. CDR3 region: CASSFVGRGNQPQHF. CDR3 sequence (DNA): TGTGCCAGCAGTTTCGTCGGCAGGGGAAATCAGCCCCAGCATTTT.

Ten or more counts support this clonotype. The chain carries TRBV6-5 and TRBJ2-7; 7 bases fit TRBD1. CDR3 size: 14 residues. Germline V gene data show CDR1 as MNHEY and CDR2 as SVGAGI. V was pared by 2 bases and J by 0 bases, with 1 base of the junction left unmatched. The CDR3 protein is CASSYGQVSYEQYF. The CDR3 DNA is TGTGCCAGCAGTTACGGACAGGTCTCCTACGAGCAGTACTTC.

This clonotype was seen ten or more times. V and J are TRBV10-3 and TRBJ1-2; no clear D. Between the trimmed V and J ends, which lost 5 bases and 2 bases, there was a span of 6 bases. The CDR3 sequence is 12 residues long. The germline CDR1 and CDR2 sequences are ENHRY and SYGVKD. CDR3 sequence (DNA): TGTGCCATCAGTCCCGGAAACTATGGCTACACCTTC. Protein: CAISPGNYGYTF.

This clonotype was found many times. The chain has TRBV5-1 and TRBJ1-1; D unresolved. This CDR3 is built from 12 residues. Trimming removed 5 bases from V and 5 bases from J, with 10 bases in between. Germline CDR1 is SGHRS and CDR2 is YFSETQ. The CDR3 DNA reads as TGCGCCAGCAGGGAGGGAGGAACTGAAGCTTTCTTT. Its protein product is CASREGGTEAFF.

This clonotype came up many times. The gene calls are TRBV12-3 or TRBV12-4 and TRBJ2-2; D is perhaps TRBD1 (5 bases). The CDR3 has 15 amino acids. V lost 3 bases, J lost 0 bases, and 8 bases lay in between. DNA for the CDR3: TGTGCCAGCAGTTTTAGGGGCGCGAACACCGGGGAGCTGTTTTTT. Amino acid sequence: CASSFRGANTGELFF.

This clonotype was found a few times. The V call is TRBV20-1, the J call TRBJ1-5; D is ambiguous. Trimming stripped 4 bases from V and 1 base from J, with 8 bases between. Germline-derived CDR1 and CDR2 are DFQATT and SNEGSKA (reference sequence). The CDR3 is 13 residues long. For the CDR3, the DNA is TGCAGTGCTATCAAGGACAGCAATCAGCCCCAGCATTTT. Translating it yields CSAIKDSNQPQHF.

This clonotype was found a few times. This sequence joins TRBV20-1 and TRBJ2-5, with a weak D call TRBD2 (6 bases). Trimming stripped 4 bases from V and 0 bases from J, with 12 bases between. The germline V gene has CDR1 DFQATT and CDR2 SNEGSKA (reference sequence). The CDR3 totals 14 residues. In DNA form, the CDR3 reads TGCAGTGCTAAGGGACTCGAGTACCAAGAGACCCAGTACTTC. Translated, it gives CSAKGLEYQETQYF.

This clonotype was counted many times. The chain joins TRBV2 to TRBJ2-7; 8 positions match TRBD1. The ends lost 6 bases at V and 5 bases at J; junction bases unmatched: 6. This CDR3 has 13 amino acids. In germline, CDR1 is SNHLY, CDR2 FYNNEI. The CDR3 DNA is TGTGCCAGCAGACCGCAACAGGGGGACGAGCAGTACTTC. Translated, it gives CASRPQQGDEQYF. The variable domain in full, completed from reference TRBV2 and TRBJ2-7, reads EPEVTQTPSHQVTQMGQEVILRCVPISNHLYFYWYRQILGQKVEFLVSFYNNEISEKSEIFDDQFSVERPDGSNFTLKIRSTKLEDSAMYFCASRPQQGDEQYFGPGTRLTVT.

This clonotype was recorded many times. V and J are TRBV4-3 and TRBJ2-3, with a weak D call TRBD2 (5 bases). The CDR3 spans 14 residues. Germline V gene sequence: CDR1 LGHNA, CDR2 YSLEER. V lost 0 bases to trimming and J lost 3 bases, with 7 bases between them. CDR3 protein: CASSQELETDTQYF. CDR3 coding DNA: TGCGCCAGCAGCCAAGAACTAGAAACAGATACGCAGTATTTT.

There are many counts of this clonotype. This chain joins TRBV3-1 and TRBJ1-1, with D possibly TRBD1 on 6 matching bases. Germline lookup yields CDR1 LGHDT and CDR2 YNNKEL (reference sequence). V was cut by 4 bases and J by 0 bases, with 12 bases left in between. The CDR3 has 15 residues. The DNA of the CDR3 is TGTGCCAGCAGCCTTTTCGGGGGCGTGAACACTGAAGCTTTCTTT. Translation gives CASSLFGGVNTEAFF.

This clonotype appeared many times. The chain combines TRBV12-3 or TRBV12-4 with TRBJ1-3, with 9 bases aligning to TRBD1. The CDR3 is 14 amino acids. V was clipped by 5 bases and J by 4 bases; unmatched bases: 3. This CDR3 reads CASSETGGGNTIYF. The DNA of the CDR3 is TGTGCCAGCAGTGAAACAGGGGGCGGAAACACCATATATTTT.

In its sample, this clonotype was seen a few times. V is TRBV29-1 and J is TRBJ2-1; no definite D call. The CDR3 consists of 10 residues. V lost 6 bases to trimming and J lost 8 bases, with 8 bases between them. The germline CDR1 and CDR2 sequences are SQVTM and ANQGSEA. CDR3 protein: CSVADYEQFF. CDR3 bases: TGCAGCGTGGCTGATTATGAGCAGTTCTTC.

This clonotype appeared many times. The CDR3 loop reads CSVEGGPTDTQYF. CDR3 coding DNA: TGCAGCGTTGAAGGGGGCCCCACAGATACGCAGTATTTT. The genes are TRBV29-1 and TRBJ2-3; tentative D call: TRBD1 (5 bases). Germline CDR1 reads SQVTM; CDR2 reads ANQGSEA. V shed 1 base and J shed 2 bases, with 7 bases lying between them. CDR3 length: 13 residues.